This T cell receptor (beta chain) was documented in a study of a mutant IDH1 vaccine in newly diagnosed glioma. For the study at large: Across weeks 1, 3, 5, 7, 11, 15, 19 and 23, patients received a vaccination each time, eight in all. Every participant had undergone radiotherapy, temozolomide, or both before, and most underwent both.

Worth noting for this clone: Its antigen is undetermined.

Germline V gene sequence: CDR1 MNHEY, CDR2 SVGAGI. After removal of 9 bases from V and 3 bases from J, the junction contained 8 bases not matched to a gene. This CDR3 is 15 amino acids long. Specified time point: week 5, during vaccination. Mutant IDH1 20-mer peptide, at 300 ug, made up each vaccine dose, with topical imiquimod. New WHO grade 3 or 4 IDH1-mutant, ATRX-lost astrocytomas were present in all donors. Assay used: immunoSEQ multiplex PCR; TCRdb lists only in-frame clones, some missing. The sample lists 50,000 or so clones, under 90% seen once, with about 7.2% in the top ten. Material: PBMCs, obtained from a glioma patient whose treatment included an IDH1 peptide vaccine. This TCR was recovered from a woman in her forties or fifties with glioma. V is TRBV6-5 and J is TRBJ2-3; 11 nucleotides line up with TRBD2. The CDR3 region is CASEIAGGPTDTQYF. DNA for the CDR3: TGTGCCAGTGAGATAGCGGGGGGGCCGACAGATACGCAGTATTTT.